Sequencing of this T cell receptor beta chain was carried out in a study of blood T cells in healthy people across ages. The second PCR ran about 6 to 11 cycles with a sample-barcoded 5' primer and J-beta primers. Tags on each cDNA molecule came from a template-switch adaptor with 12 random nucleotides. TCRdb redid the calling of the 5' RACE reads with MiXCR, one entry per CDR3 protein. This table has around 500,000 distinct CDR3 sequences, roughly 48% appearing once. Study-wide results and limits: Across samples, TCR beta diversity tracked strongly with naive T cell percentage.

On this clonotype: Its antigen remains unidentified.

There are 11 residues in the CDR3. Trimming removed 0 bases from V and 8 bases from J, with 7 bases in between. Germline lookup yields CDR1 DFQATT and CDR2 SNEGSKA (reference sequence). The sample was blood. The rearrangement joins TRBV20-1 to TRBJ1-2; the D is unclear. This clonotype was sampled from an elderly man in good health. CDR3 sequence reads: CSARDREGYTF. CDR3 DNA: TGCAGTGCTAGAGATCGGGAGGGCTACACCTTC.